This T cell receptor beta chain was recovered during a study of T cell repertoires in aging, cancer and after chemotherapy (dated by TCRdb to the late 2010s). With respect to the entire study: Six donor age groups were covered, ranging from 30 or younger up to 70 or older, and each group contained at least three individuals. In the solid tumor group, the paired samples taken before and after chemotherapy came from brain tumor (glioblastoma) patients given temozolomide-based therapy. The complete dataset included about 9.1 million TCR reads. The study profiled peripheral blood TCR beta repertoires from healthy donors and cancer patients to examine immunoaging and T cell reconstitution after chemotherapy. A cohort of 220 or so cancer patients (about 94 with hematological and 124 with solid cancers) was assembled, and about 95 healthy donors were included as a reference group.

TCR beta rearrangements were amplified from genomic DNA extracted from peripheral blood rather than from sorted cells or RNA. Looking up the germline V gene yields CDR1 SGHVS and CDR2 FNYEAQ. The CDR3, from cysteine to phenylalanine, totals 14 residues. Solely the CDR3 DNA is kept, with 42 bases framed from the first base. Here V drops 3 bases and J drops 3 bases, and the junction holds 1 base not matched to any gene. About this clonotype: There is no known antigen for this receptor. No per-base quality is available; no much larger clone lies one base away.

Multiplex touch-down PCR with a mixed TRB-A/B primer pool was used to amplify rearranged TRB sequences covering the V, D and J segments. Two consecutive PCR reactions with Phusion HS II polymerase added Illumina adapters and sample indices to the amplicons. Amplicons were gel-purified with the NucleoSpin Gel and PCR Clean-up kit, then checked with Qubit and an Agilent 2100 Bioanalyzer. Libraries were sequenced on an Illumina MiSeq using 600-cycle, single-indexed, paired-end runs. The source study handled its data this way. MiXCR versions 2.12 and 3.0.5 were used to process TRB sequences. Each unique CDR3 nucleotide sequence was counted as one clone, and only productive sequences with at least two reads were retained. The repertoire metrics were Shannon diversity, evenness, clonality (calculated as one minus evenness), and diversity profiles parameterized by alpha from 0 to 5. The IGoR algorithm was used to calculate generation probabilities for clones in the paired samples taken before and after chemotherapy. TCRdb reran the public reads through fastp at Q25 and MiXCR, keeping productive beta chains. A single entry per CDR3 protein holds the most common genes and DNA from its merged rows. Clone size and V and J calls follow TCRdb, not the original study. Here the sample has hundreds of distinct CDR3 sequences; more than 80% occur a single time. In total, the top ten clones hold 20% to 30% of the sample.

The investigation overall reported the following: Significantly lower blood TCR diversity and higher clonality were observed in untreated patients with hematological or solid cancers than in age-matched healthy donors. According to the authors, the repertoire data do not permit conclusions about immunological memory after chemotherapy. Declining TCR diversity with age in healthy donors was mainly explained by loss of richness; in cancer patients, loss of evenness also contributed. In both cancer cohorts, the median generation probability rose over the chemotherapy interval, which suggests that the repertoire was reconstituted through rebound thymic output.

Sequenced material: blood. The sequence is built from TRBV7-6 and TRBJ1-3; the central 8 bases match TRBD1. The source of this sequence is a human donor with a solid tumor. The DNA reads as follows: TGTGCCAGCAGCTTGGGGACAGGTGGAAACACCATATATTTT. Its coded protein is CASSLGTGGNTIYF.